The 27 T cell receptor beta chains below come from one sample, sequenced in a study of cytotoxic CD8 clonotypes in ibrutinib-treated CLL (dated by TCRdb to the early 2020s). The library came from the immunoSEQ multiplex PCR assay. TCRdb obtained this table from immuneACCESS and retained in-frame rearrangements with V and J assigned. These tables miss some clones; where compared with another copy, unresolved V genes account for less than half of the shortfall, and the remainder is unexplained. Across this sample there are some 200,000 clones, with more than 65% seen only once. The ten largest clonotypes hold roughly 5.8% of the sample. The time point label, as the study defines it: approximately twelve months on ibrutinib. Sequences were derived from PBMCs, sampled after 12 months of ibrutinib treatment. These receptor sequences come from a human donor with chronic lymphocytic leukemia.

The chain is built from TRBV19 and TRBJ2-1; D not resolved. The V end lost 0 bases, the J end lost 7 bases, and 7 bases lay between the germline ends. The CDR3 consists of 13 residues. Germline loops: CDR1 LNHDA, CDR2 SQIVND (reference sequence). CDR3 nucleotides: TGTGCCAGTAGTATAGATCTCGGGAATGAGCAGTTCTTC. Translating gives CASSIDLGNEQFF.

The chain carries TRBV5-5 and TRBJ2-1; TRBD2 might be the D (5 bases). This CDR3 comprises 15 residues. The germline gives CDR1 SGHKS, CDR2 YYEKEE (reference sequence). V lost 0 bases and J lost 1, with 8 bases in between. The CDR3 region has the DNA TGTGCCAGCAGCTTGGCGTCGGGGTCCTACAATGAGCAGTTCTTC. This sequence encodes CASSLASGSYNEQFF.

This clone was detected ten times or more. The chain is built from TRBV7-9 and TRBJ2-7; TRBD2 matches 8 bases. The germline V gene has CDR1 SEHNR and CDR2 FQNEAQ (reference sequence). The J segment lost 4 bases and the V segment lost 4 bases, leaving 9 bases of the junction unmatched. The CDR3 extends over 15 amino acids. Here the CDR3 DNA reads TGTGCCAGCAGCTCCGAGGGGACTAGTGTGTACGAGCAGTACTTC. It translates to CASSSEGTSVYEQYF.

The chain recombines TRBV18 with TRBJ1-1; D unresolved. The germline V gene has CDR1 KGHSH and CDR2 LQKENI. V was cut by 1 base and J by 0 bases, with 12 bases left in between. CDR3 size: 16 residues. CDR3 sequence: CASSPRLGTMNTEAFF. CDR3 sequence (DNA): TGTGCCAGCTCACCACGGCTGGGTACAATGAACACTGAAGCTTTCTTT.

The chain joins TRBV2 to TRBJ2-7; 9 bases map to TRBD2. The CDR3 is 16 residues long. V dropped 1 base and J dropped 2; count of bases not matched to a gene: 6. Germline V gives CDR1 SNHLY, CDR2 FYNNEI. In DNA form, the CDR3 reads TGTGCCAGCAGTGAAGATTGGACTAGCGCAACCTACGAGCAGTACTTC. Translated, it gives CASSEDWTSATYEQYF. Filled out from reference TRBV2 and TRBJ2-7, the complete variable domain reads EPEVTQTPSHQVTQMGQEVILRCVPISNHLYFYWYRQILGQKVEFLVSFYNNEISEKSEIFDDQFSVERPDGSNFTLKIRSTKLEDSAMYFCASSEDWTSATYEQYFGPGTRLTVT.

The rearrangement joins TRBV14 to TRBJ1-2; D unclear. Germline values: CDR1 SGHDN, CDR2 FVKESK. CDR3 length: 13 residues. V was shortened by 0 bases and J by 2 bases, with 4 bases between the two germline ends. In DNA form, the CDR3 reads TGTGCCAGCAGCCAAGAGTTCAACTATGGCTACACCTTC. This sequence encodes CASSQEFNYGYTF.

This clone was seen a single time. The CDR3 DNA sequence: TGTGCCATCAGTGAACGGGGGTCGGGCTACACCTTC. Amino acids: CAISERGSGYTF. The J gene is TRBJ1-2, the V gene TRBV10-3, with TRBD1 as a possible D gene (5 bases). Germline values: CDR1 ENHRY, CDR2 SYGVKD. The ends were cut back, 3 bases at V and 8 bases at J, with 10 bases in the middle. This CDR3 is 12 amino acids long.

This chain links TRBV5-1 with TRBJ2-1; 7 nucleotides agree with TRBD1. In germline, CDR1 is SGHRS, CDR2 YFSETQ. The CDR3 extends over 16 amino acids. After removal of 1 base from V and 0 bases from J, the junction contained 4 bases not matched to a gene. CDR3 residues: CASSLLQGSSYNEQFF. The CDR3 nucleotides are TGCGCCAGCAGCTTGCTACAGGGGAGCTCCTACAATGAGCAGTTCTTC.

The count of this clone is one. V and J are TRBV28 and TRBJ2-2; 9 nucleotides match TRBD1. The germline V gene has CDR1 MDHEN and CDR2 SYDVKM. V trimming: 3 bases; J trimming: 1 base; junction bases outside the gene matches: 6. This CDR3 region has 17 residues. CDR3 protein: CASSFRRDRENTGELFF. DNA for the CDR3: TGTGCCAGCAGTTTCCGCCGGGACAGGGAGAACACCGGGGAGCTGTTTTTT.

The V gene is TRBV9, the J gene TRBJ2-1; D is tentatively TRBD1 or TRBD2 (5 bases each). Germline CDR1 SGDLS, CDR2 YYNGEE. V lost 4 bases, J lost 4 bases, and 9 bases lay in between. This CDR3 is 13 amino acids long. The CDR3 here is CASSSEGYNEQFF. The CDR3 bases are TGTGCCAGCAGCTCAGAGGGGTACAATGAGCAGTTCTTC.

This chain connects TRBV7-2 to TRBJ2-7, with D perhaps matching TRBD1 (6 bases). V was clipped by 4 bases and J by 4 bases, with 11 bases between them. CDR3 length: 13 amino acids. Germline lookup yields CDR1 SGHTA and CDR2 FQGNSA. CDR3: CASSSQQGYEQYF. The DNA of the CDR3 is TGTGCCAGCAGCTCCCAACAGGGTTACGAGCAGTACTTC. Complete variable domain (other parts from reference TRBV7-2 and TRBJ2-7): GAGVSQSPSNKVTEKGKDVELRCDPISGHTALYWYRQSLGQGLEFLIYFQGNSAPDKSGLPSDRFSAERTGGSVSTLTIQRTQQEDSAVYLCASSSQQGYEQYFGPGTRLTVT.

The J gene is TRBJ1-5, the V gene TRBV19, with D possibly matching TRBD1 (5 bases). CDR3 length equals 13 residues. V lost 7 bases, J lost 5 bases, and 12 bases lay in between. Germline values: CDR1 LNHDA, CDR2 SQIVND (reference sequence). The CDR3 sequence: CASTEGPHQPQHF. In nucleotides, the CDR3 is TGTGCCAGTACGGAGGGACCTCATCAGCCCCAGCATTTT.

The V and J genes are TRBV4-2 and TRBJ1-2; D is unclear. V was pared by 4 bases and J by 0 bases, with 15 bases between. The CDR3 runs 16 residues. Germline values: CDR1 LGHNA, CDR2 YNFKEQ. The CDR3 DNA follows: TGTGCCAGCAGCCTTTACTTTGAGGGAGCTAACTATGGCTACACCTTC. It is translated as CASSLYFEGANYGYTF.

The gene calls are TRBV27 and TRBJ1-2; D unclear. Trimming cost V 3 bases and J 4 bases, with 12 bases left between them. CDR1 and CDR2 from the germline V gene are MNHEY and SMNVEV (reference sequence). CDR3 length: 14 amino acids. CDR3 nucleotide sequence: TGTGCCAGCAGTTTCGGAGGGAGAGGCTATGGCTACACCTTC. Its translation: CASSFGGRGYGYTF.

In its sample, this clone was seen once. The gene calls are TRBV6-5 and TRBJ1-2; D is undetermined. This CDR3 region has 15 residues. Deletions cut 6 bases from V and 0 bases from J, with 14 bases between. In germline, CDR1 is MNHEY, CDR2 SVGAGI. This CDR3 is CASSLSRFTNYGYTF. The CDR3, as DNA: TGTGCCAGCAGCCTCTCCAGGTTCACTAACTATGGCTACACCTTC.

This clone was observed a few times. The gene calls are TRBV4-1 and TRBJ2-2, with a possible D match to TRBD2 (6 bases). CDR1 and CDR2 (germline): MGHRA, YSYEKL. The CDR3 extends over 14 amino acids. CDR3 DNA: TGCGGCACCCGCCCTGAAGGGGACTCCGGGGAGCTGTTTTTT. Amino acids: CGTRPEGDSGELFF.

The chain is built from TRBV28 and TRBJ1-5; no clear D. The V end lost 2 bases, the J end lost 1 base, and 12 bases lay between the germline ends. The length of the CDR3 is 16 residues. CDR1 MDHEN and CDR2 SYDVKM come from the germline V gene. In DNA form, the CDR3 reads TGTGCCAGCAGTTTACGCGCCGGTGTAAGCAATCAGCCCCAGCATTTT. As protein: CASSLRAGVSNQPQHF.

V and J are TRBV7-6 and TRBJ1-3; tentative D call: TRBD1 (5 bases). Trimming took off 5 bases at V and 4 bases at J, with 12 bases between the two ends. The length of the CDR3 is 14 residues. Germline V gene lookup returns CDR1 SGHVS and CDR2 FNYEAQ. Here the CDR3 reads CASSLQQGGNTIYF. The CDR3 DNA reads TGTGCCAGCAGCCTTCAGCAGGGCGGAAACACCATATATTTT. Filled out from reference TRBV7-6 and TRBJ1-3, the complete variable domain reads GAGVSQSPRYKVTKRGQDVALRCDPISGHVSLYWYRQALGQGPEFLTYFNYEAQQDKSGLPNDRFSAERPEGSISTLTIQRTEQRDSAMYRCASSLQQGGNTIYFGEGSWLTVV.

This chain links TRBV7-3 with TRBJ2-1; no definite D call. Germline V CDR1 and CDR2: SGHTA, FQGTGA. This CDR3 contains 13 residues. Deletions cut 5 bases from V and 7 bases from J, with 12 bases between. The DNA of the CDR3 is TGTGCCAGCAGCCATCGTGCCCGAAATGAGCAGTTCTTC. It translates to CASSHRARNEQFF.

This chain connects TRBV9 to TRBJ2-3, with 10 nucleotides matching TRBD2. Trimming cost V 0 bases and J 3 bases; bases outside gene matches: 7. This CDR3 contains 17 residues. Germline assignment: CDR1 SGDLS and CDR2 YYNGEE. For the CDR3, the DNA is TGTGCCAGCAGCGTAGATTCTAGCGGGAGTAATACAGATACGCAGTATTTT. Translating gives CASSVDSSGSNTDTQYF.

V and J are TRBV5-1 and TRBJ2-2; no clear D. The germline gives CDR1 SGHRS, CDR2 YFSETQ. The CDR3 is 16 residues long. V lost 0 bases and J lost 8, with 17 bases in between. The DNA for the CDR3 is TGCGCCAGCAGCTTGGACCCTCGCGGCGGTTTTGGGGAGCTGTTTTTT. Encoded protein: CASSLDPRGGFGELFF.

This chain links TRBV6-5 with TRBJ2-3; D ambiguous. With 5 bases removed from V and 4 bases from J, the gap between germline ends came to 10 bases. CDR1 is MNHEY and CDR2 is SVGAGI in the germline V gene. The CDR3 is made up of 13 amino acids. CDR3 DNA sequence: TGTGCCAGCAGTCCCGTTGGGGCAGATACGCAGTATTTT. This codes for CASSPVGADTQYF.

V and J are TRBV6-5 and TRBJ2-3; D ambiguous. Germline V gene lookup returns CDR1 MNHEY and CDR2 SVGAGI. V lost 5 bases to trimming and J lost 5 bases, with 11 bases between them. The CDR3 spans 13 residues. The CDR3 DNA reads TGTGCCAGCAGTCCGACCCAGAAAGATACGCAGTATTTT. Translated: CASSPTQKDTQYF.

This clone was seen a single time. The rearrangement uses TRBV7-2 and TRBJ2-1; D is possibly TRBD1 or TRBD2 (5 bases each). V shed 8 bases and J shed 2 bases, with 28 bases lying between them. The germline CDR1 and CDR2 sequences are SGHTA and FQGNSA. CDR3 size: 19 residues. The CDR3 region has the DNA TGTGCCAGCTTGGGGAGCGGACCAACCTTAGGGGCTCCCTACAATGAGCAGTTCTTC. Protein sequence: CASLGSGPTLGAPYNEQFF.

The chain recombines TRBV29-1 with TRBJ2-2, with D tentatively TRBD1 (6 bases). The CDR3 spans 15 residues. CDR1 and CDR2 from the germline V gene are SQVTM and ANQGSEA. Between the trimmed V and J ends, which lost 2 bases and 5 bases, there was a span of 15 bases. CDR3 sequence: CSVESWAGVTGELFF. The CDR3 region has the DNA TGCAGCGTTGAATCCTGGGCAGGGGTAACCGGGGAGCTGTTTTTT.

The chain is built from TRBV2 and TRBJ1-2; possibly TRBD1 for D (5 bases). Trimming stripped 3 bases from V and 8 bases from J, with 22 bases between. Germline CDR1 SNHLY, CDR2 FYNNEI. The CDR3 has 16 residues. CDR3 DNA sequence: TGTGCCAGCAGTGACTCACCCGGGGGGACCACCGGGGGCTACACCTTC. Its translation is CASSDSPGGTTGGYTF.

The chain uses TRBV1 and TRBJ2-1. TRBV1 is flagged as a pseudogene. The CDR3 extends over 18 amino acids. CDR3 loop: CTSSRLPKDPGSYNEQFF. The CDR3 DNA reads as TGCACCAGCAGCCGATTACCGAAGGACCCCGGCTCCTACAATGAGCAGTTCTTC.